These 14 T cell receptor beta chains share one sample of origin, sequenced in a study of T cells after yellow fever vaccination (dated by TCRdb to the late 2010s). Library generation was performed with 5' RACE. This sample was sequenced with an Illumina HiSeq 2500. TCRdb redid the processing of the public reads, applying fastp at Q25 and MiXCR, and retained in-frame beta chains. Rows with a matching CDR3 protein are joined into one entry that keeps the most common DNA and genes. This sample holds 230,000 or so distinct CDR3 sequences; roughly 6.2% were observed only once. The biggest ten clones account for 0.85% to 1.2% of the sample. In light of the paper, this sample's treatment or condition label describes: live attenuated yellow fever vaccine strain. Sequences were derived from CD4+ T cells sorted from PBMCs, sampled on the day of the yellow fever booster vaccination. The receptors come from a man aged 30 to 45 who received the YFV17D yellow fever vaccine.

The rearrangement uses TRBV12-3 or TRBV12-4 and TRBJ1-5, with D maybe TRBD1 (5 bases). With 5 bases removed from V and 7 bases from J, the gap between germline ends came to 12 bases. CDR3 size: 13 residues. CDR3 DNA sequence: TGTGCCAGCAGTCGACAGTCCGGGCAGCCCCAGCATTTT. As protein: CASSRQSGQPQHF.

The chain uses TRBV7-9 and TRBJ1-1, with TRBD1 matching 9 bases. This CDR3 is built from 15 residues. After removal of 4 bases from V and 8 bases from J, the junction contained 11 bases not matched to a gene. Germline V gene sequence: CDR1 SEHNR, CDR2 FQNEAQ (reference sequence). CDR3 amino acids: CASSYSDRGSREAFF. The CDR3 nucleotides read TGTGCCAGCAGCTACTCCGACAGGGGGTCCAGGGAAGCTTTCTTT.

V and J are TRBV5-1 and TRBJ1-2; 7 bases agree with TRBD1. CDR3 length: 14 amino acids. V lost 0 bases to trimming and J lost 5 bases; unmatched junction nucleotides: 4. Germline CDR1 reads SGHRS; CDR2 reads YFSETQ. Here the CDR3 reads CASSLVDRQYGYTF. The CDR3 nucleotides read TGCGCCAGCAGCTTGGTGGACAGGCAGTATGGCTACACCTTC.

The chain joins TRBV20-1 to TRBJ2-3; no clear D gene. Germline V gene sequence: CDR1 DFQATT, CDR2 SNEGSKA (reference sequence). V lost 4 bases to trimming and J lost 6 bases, with 5 bases between them. This CDR3 has 10 residues. CDR3 loop: CSAIGDTQYF. The CDR3 nucleotides read TGCAGTGCTATTGGTGATACGCAGTATTTT.

V gene TRBV20-1 combines with J gene TRBJ2-1, with unresolved D. Trimming left V 1 base short and J 9 bases short, with 19 bases between. The CDR3 length is 15 residues. CDR1 is DFQATT, CDR2 SNEGSKA, per germline (reference sequence). CDR3 nucleotides: TGCAGTGCTAGAGCCCCTAGTGCGGCGGCTTTTGAGCAGTTCTTC. Translating gives CSARAPSAAAFEQFF.

This clonotype was seen repeatedly, ten times or more. The chain has TRBV7-2 and TRBJ1-1; a possible D gene is TRBD1 (5 bases). Trimming stripped 5 bases from V and 1 base from J, with 14 bases between. The germline gives CDR1 SGHTA, CDR2 FQGNSA. CDR3 length equals 15 residues. The CDR3 spells CASSTPRQGNTEAFF. CDR3 nucleotide sequence: TGTGCCAGCAGCACACCACGGCAGGGGAACACTGAAGCTTTCTTT.

The CDR3 spells CASSSLLALGYNEQFF. DNA of the CDR3: TGTGCCAGCAGCTCATTACTAGCGCTCGGGTACAATGAGCAGTTCTTC. V gene TRBV11-2 combines with J gene TRBJ2-1, with 7 nucleotides matching TRBD2. The CDR3 has 16 residues. The V gene's germline CDR1 is SGHAT and CDR2 FQNNGV. Unmatched junction bases numbered 10, after V lost 4 bases and J lost 4 bases.

This sequence joins TRBV13 and TRBJ1-2, with D uncertain. Looked up from germline, CDR1 is PRHDT and CDR2 is FYEKMQ (reference sequence). Trimming took off 2 bases at V and 5 bases at J, with 18 bases between the two ends. The CDR3 is 16 amino acids. CDR3 region: CASSLQIIPGEYGYTF. DNA of the CDR3: TGTGCCAGCAGCTTACAAATAATACCTGGGGAGTATGGCTACACCTTC.

This clonotype was detected many times. This chain joins TRBV7-6 and TRBJ2-3; no clear D gene. The V gene's germline CDR1 is SGHVS and CDR2 FNYEAQ. The CDR3 length is 13 residues. V was shortened by 4 bases and J by 4 bases, with 9 bases between the two germline ends. DNA for the CDR3: TGTGCCAGCAGCTCCCTAGTGGCAGATACGCAGTATTTT. Its protein product is CASSSLVADTQYF.

This clonotype was counted a few times. The chain recombines TRBV7-2 with TRBJ2-1, with D maybe TRBD2 (7 bases). Germline CDR1 SGHTA, CDR2 FQGNSA. Deletions cut 1 base from V and 7 bases from J, with 14 bases between. This CDR3 region has 15 residues. CDR3 region: CASSLVRGGRNEQFF. Here the CDR3 DNA reads TGTGCCAGCAGCTTAGTTAGGGGGGGTCGGAATGAGCAGTTCTTC.

This clonotype is medium-sized by share. The CDR3 sequence: CASSGGLRLNEQFF. The DNA of the CDR3 is TGTGCCAGCAGCGGGGGTTTGCGCCTCAATGAGCAGTTCTTC. V usage is TRBV7-8 and J usage is TRBJ2-1, with D perhaps matching TRBD1 or TRBD2 (5 bases each). Trimming took 5 bases from V and 6 from J, leaving 14 bases between them. This CDR3 contains 14 residues. Germline V gene data show CDR1 as SGHVS and CDR2 as FQNEAQ. Drawing the rest from reference TRBV7-8 and TRBJ2-1, the complete variable domain is GAGVSQSPRYKVAKRGQDVALRCDPISGHVSLFWYQQALGQGPEFLTYFQNEAQLDKSGLPSDRFFAERPEGSVSTLKIQRTQQEDSAVYLCASSGGLRLNEQFFGPGTRLTVL.

V gene TRBV5-1 combines with J gene TRBJ2-1; TRBD2 matches 15 bases. Germline lookup yields CDR1 SGHRS and CDR2 YFSETQ. There are 20 residues in the CDR3. V shed 7 bases, J shed 0 bases, and the junction held 14 bases outside the gene matches. The DNA of the CDR3 is TGCGCCAGCCGCCGGGGCGGACTAGCGGGAGGGCCCAGCTCCTACAATGAGCAGTTCTTC. This encodes CASRRGGLAGGPSSYNEQFF. The variable domain in full, with the rest retrieved from reference TRBV5-1 and TRBJ2-1, is KAGVTQTPRYLIKTRGQQVTLSCSPISGHRSVSWYQQTPGQGLQFLFEYFSETQRNKGNFPGRFSGRQFSNSRSEMNVSTLELGDSALYLCASRRGGLAGGPSSYNEQFFGPGTRLTVL.

The table lists this clonotype with many counts. The chain uses TRBV5-4 and TRBJ2-1, with 7 nucleotides matching TRBD2. Germline values: CDR1 SGHNT, CDR2 YYREEE (reference sequence). Trimming cost V 4 bases and J 13 bases; bases outside gene matches: 11. The CDR3 has 13 residues. The CDR3 region has the DNA TGTGCCAGCAGCAACAGGACTAGGGGACTCCAGTTCTTC. It is translated as CASSNRTRGLQFF.

In this sample, this clonotype turned up a few times. The chain is built from TRBV20-1 and TRBJ2-5; D is uncertain. Germline assignment: CDR1 DFQATT and CDR2 SNEGSKA (reference sequence). The length of the CDR3 is 13 residues. The V gene lost 1 base and the J gene lost 1 base, with 7 bases spanning the gap. CDR3 sequence (DNA): TGCAGTGCTAGAGCGTTTCCCCAAGAGACCCAGTACTTC. Translating gives CSARAFPQETQYF.